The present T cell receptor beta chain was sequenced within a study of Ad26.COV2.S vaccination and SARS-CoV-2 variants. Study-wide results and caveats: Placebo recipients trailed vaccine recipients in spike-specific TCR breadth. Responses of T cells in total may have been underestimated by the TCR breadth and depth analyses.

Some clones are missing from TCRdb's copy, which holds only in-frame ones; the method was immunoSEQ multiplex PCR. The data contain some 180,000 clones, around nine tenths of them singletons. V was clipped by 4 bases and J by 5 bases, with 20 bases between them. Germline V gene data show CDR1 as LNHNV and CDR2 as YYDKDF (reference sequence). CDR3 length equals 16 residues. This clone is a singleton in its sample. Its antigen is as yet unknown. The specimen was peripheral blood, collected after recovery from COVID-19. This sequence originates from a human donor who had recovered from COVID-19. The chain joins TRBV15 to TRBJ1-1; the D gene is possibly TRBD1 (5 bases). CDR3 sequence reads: CATSTSLSQGGTEAFF. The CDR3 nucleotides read TGTGCCACCAGCACTTCGCTGAGTCAGGGAGGTACTGAAGCTTTCTTT.